The clone carrying this T cell receptor beta chain appeared a single time. Its antigen is still unknown. This entry is derived from a study of CD4 T cell repertoires in COVID-19. Study outcomes and limitations: Some SARS-CoV-2 clonotypes, between about 7 and 28%, recurred in SARS-CoV and/or HKU1 cultures.

The germline gives CDR1 MDHEN, CDR2 SYDVKM. CDR3 length: 19 amino acids. J was trimmed by 2 bases and V by 4 bases; bases with no gene match: 9. Using immunoSEQ multiplex PCR, the repertoire was profiled, and TCRdb retains in-frame clones only, with some absent. The profile shows some 71,000 clones, about four fifths of them singletons. The clonotype originates from a human donor who had COVID-19. The chain employs TRBV28 and TRBJ2-1; 15 bases align to TRBD2. The specimen comprised CD4+ T cells from peripheral blood, sampled after recovery from COVID-19. Here the CDR3 DNA reads TGTGCCAGCAGTTCCCCGGGACTAGCGGGAGGCACTGCCTACAATGAGCAGTTCTTC. Amino acid sequence: CASSSPGLAGGTAYNEQFF. Supplemented by reference TRBV28 and TRBJ2-1, the full variable domain reads DVKVTQSSRYLVKRTGEKVFLECVQDMDHENMFWYRQDPGLGLRLIYFSYDVKMKEKGDIPEGYSVSREKKERFSLILESASTNQTSMYLCASSSPGLAGGTAYNEQFFGPGTRLTVL.